The 10 T cell receptor beta chains in this list originate from one sample, sequenced in a study of cytomegalovirus exposure and HLA in healthy donors. PCR used 60 Vbeta primers and 13 Jbeta primers. Repertoires were generated with immunoSEQ multiplex PCR, while TCRdb's copy carries only in-frame clones and drops some. The sample includes under 150,000 clones, 70% to 80% of them seen just once. Sequenced material: PBMCs. These TCRs come from a male donor in good health and CMV-seronegative.

The chain recombines TRBV7-3 with TRBJ2-1, with TRBD2 identical over 9 bases. CDR1 and CDR2 from the germline V gene are SGHTA and FQGTGA. The CDR3 has 15 residues. V shed 5 bases and J 2 bases; nucleotides not matched to a gene: 4. CDR3 residues: CASSGSGGTYNEQFF. DNA for the CDR3: TGTGCCAGCAGCGGTAGCGGGGGCACCTACAATGAGCAGTTCTTC.

This chain uses TRBV18 with TRBJ2-7; maybe TRBD2 (6 bases). Germline V gene data show CDR1 as KGHSH and CDR2 as LQKENI. The CDR3 has 24 residues. The germline V and J ends were trimmed by 0 bases and 0 bases, with 36 bases remaining between them. The CDR3 sequence: CASSPPNRWREEVYLPISSYEQYF. The CDR3 coding sequence is TGTGCCAGCTCACCACCGAATAGGTGGAGGGAAGAGGTTTATCTGCCAATAAGCTCCTACGAGCAGTACTTC.

This chain joins TRBV12-2 and TRBJ2-5; the tabulated D call, TRBD1, remains unverified against the DNA. The J call is uncertain, as TRBJ2-7 better fits the DNA end. TRBV12-2 is shown as a pseudogene. The CDR3 covers 14 residues. The CDR3 coding sequence is TGTGCAAGTCGCTTAGGGGACACTGACTACGAGCAGTACTTC. This translates into CASRLGDTDYEQYF.

V is TRBV28 and J is TRBJ2-7, with D maybe TRBD2 (5 bases). The V end lost 6 bases, the J end lost 4 bases, and 19 bases lay between the germline ends. In germline, CDR1 is MDHEN, CDR2 SYDVKM. The CDR3 is made up of 15 amino acids. In DNA, the CDR3 is TGTGCCAGCAGGGGCGGACTTATAGGAAGGTACGAGCAGTACTTC. Amino acid sequence: CASRGGLIGRYEQYF.

The chain recombines TRBV6-1 with TRBJ1-1; unclear D gene. Germline-derived CDR1 and CDR2 are MNHNS and SASEGT. Trimming took off 3 bases at V and 3 bases at J, with 8 bases between the two ends. This CDR3 comprises 13 residues. CDR3 sequence (DNA): TGTGCCAGCAGTGAGTGGCAGGACACTGAAGCTTTCTTT. The encoded protein is CASSEWQDTEAFF.

The chain couples TRBV5-1 to TRBJ2-2; 8 nucleotides match TRBD2. The CDR3 loop spans 16 amino acids. Germline CDR1 is SGHRS and CDR2 is YFSETQ. With 2 bases clipped from V and 1 base from J, the junction kept 4 bases outside the gene matches. DNA of the CDR3: TGCGCCAGCAGCTTCGCCGGGGGGGTGAACACCGGGGAGCTGTTTTTT. Translation: CASSFAGGVNTGELFF. The full variable domain, its missing parts supplied by reference TRBV5-1 and TRBJ2-2, is KAGVTQTPRYLIKTRGQQVTLSCSPISGHRSVSWYQQTPGQGLQFLFEYFSETQRNKGNFPGRFSGRQFSNSRSEMNVSTLELGDSALYLCASSFAGGVNTGELFFGEGSRLTVL.

This chain joins TRBV5-1 and TRBJ2-5, with TRBD1 matching over 10 bases. The end of the DNA aligns better with TRBJ2-7, so the J call may be wrong. Germline lookup yields CDR1 SGHRS and CDR2 YFSETQ. This CDR3 has 13 residues. The CDR3 protein is CATQSDRGSEQYF. CDR3 nucleotides: TGCGCCACACAATCGGACAGGGGGAGCGAGCAGTACTTC.

The V and J genes are TRBV6-6 and TRBJ1-1, with D possibly matching TRBD1 (6 bases). Germline-derived CDR1 and CDR2 are MNHNY and SVGAGI (reference sequence). Trimming left V 6 bases short and J 4 bases short, with 6 bases between. This CDR3 region has 11 residues. The DNA of the CDR3 is TGTGCCAGCAGCAGGGGCACTGAAGCTTTCTTT. Translation gives CASSRGTEAFF.

The chain has TRBV2 and TRBJ1-1, with a tentative D call TRBD1 (6 bases). Germline loops: CDR1 SNHLY, CDR2 FYNNEI. Trimming shortened V by 4 bases and J by 3 bases, and 12 bases separated the two germline ends. The CDR3 consists of 14 residues. CDR3 nucleotides: TGTGCCAGCAGTGGTGTAGGGGGGGACACTGAAGCTTTCTTT. Amino acid sequence: CASSGVGGDTEAFF.

A few counts support this clone. The V and J genes are TRBV5-8 and TRBJ1-5; 10 bases are a match to TRBD1. In germline, CDR1 is SGHTS, CDR2 YDEGEE. The CDR3 contains 13 residues. The V and J ends lost 8 bases and 7 bases, in that order; junction bases with no gene match: 6. In nucleotides, the CDR3 is TGTGCCAGTGGGACAGGGGCGGGACAGCCCCAGCATTTT. It yields the protein CASGTGAGQPQHF.